This TCR beta chain was sequenced during a study of patients and donors after allogeneic stem cell transplantation. Germline CDR1 SGHTA, CDR2 FQGNSA. CDR3 length equals 15 residues. By sample fraction, this clonotype is medium-sized. One end of the junction is discordant with germline, which a read error may explain. TCRdb redid the calling of the RT-PCR reads with MiXCR, one entry per CDR3 protein. The sample lists 200,000 to 250,000 distinct CDR3 sequences; over 12% were seen once. Sequences were obtained from blood, either unsorted or a sorted T cell fraction (not recorded which). The receptor was derived from a human donor who was either an allogeneic HSCT recipient or a stem cell or donor lymphocyte infusion donor (not recorded which). It is not recorded whose cells these are; they may come from a transplant donor. The chain joins TRBV7-2 to TRBJ2-1, with 9 positions matching TRBD2. This chain's CDR3 is CASSVAGAFYNEQFF. DNA for the CDR3: TGTGCCAGCAGCGTAGCGGGGGCGTTCTACAATGAGCAGTTCTTC.